This T cell receptor beta chain was identified in a study of blood T cell repertoires in COVID-19. Across the study: From the United States, Italy and Spain came samples of acute and convalescent COVID-19. The analysed material was cDNA or gDNA that came from T cells, B-cell-depleted T cells, or PBMCs.

Study processing details: Cell counts per sample came from amplifying reference gene primers. Sequencing was performed with immunoSEQ multiplex PCR; in TCRdb, only in-frame clones are kept and a portion is missing. V and J calls and clone size are given by that table; D and trimming were obtained from the DNA. The sample lists a few hundred thousand clones, around 86% occurring once. The CDR3 has 17 amino acids. Germline CDR1 and CDR2: LNHDA and SQIVND (reference sequence). Trimming at V came to 1 base and at J to 7 bases, leaving 9 bases not matched to a gene. This TCR was sampled from a young woman who had recovered from COVID-19. The sequenced material came from peripheral blood. The chain recombines TRBV19 with TRBJ1-6; 8 bases fit TRBD1. The CDR3 reads CASSIVRRQGMNSPLHF. The CDR3 DNA reads TGTGCCAGTAGTATAGTTCGCCGACAGGGGATGAATTCACCCCTCCACTTT.